The 19 T cell receptor beta chains in this list originate from one sample, sequenced in a study of TIL therapy for anti-PD-1-resistant metastatic lung cancer. Time point here: pre-treatment sample, taken before nivolumab and TIL therapy. The libraries were made with immunoSEQ v3. TCRdb's copy holds only in-frame clones and misses some; the assay was immunoSEQ multiplex PCR. In the table there are about 36,000 clones, around 67% of which are singletons. Sequenced here: blood, sampled at baseline. These receptors came from a person between 25 and 79 years old with non-small cell lung cancer.

In its sample, this clone was seen once. The chain combines TRBV19 with TRBJ2-7, with 9 bases aligning to TRBD2. The CDR3 totals 15 residues. Unmatched junction bases numbered 11, after V lost 7 bases and J lost 4 bases. Germline V gene lookup returns CDR1 LNHDA and CDR2 SQIVND (reference sequence). The CDR3 region is CASTPASGIPYEQYF. For the CDR3, the DNA is TGTGCCAGTACCCCGGCTAGCGGGATCCCGTACGAGCAGTACTTC.

The chain uses TRBV28 and TRBJ1-1, with D tentatively TRBD1 (5 bases). CDR1 is MDHEN, CDR2 SYDVKM, per germline. The CDR3 is made up of 16 amino acids. Trimming removed 0 bases from V and 1 base from J, with 12 bases in between. CDR3 protein: CASSLWSGRKNTEAFF. CDR3 in DNA: TGTGCCAGCAGTTTATGGTCGGGACGGAAGAACACTGAAGCTTTCTTT.

This clone has more than one count but fewer than ten. This chain connects TRBV10-3 to TRBJ1-1; 9 nucleotides align to TRBD1. With V trimmed by 4 bases and J by 3 bases, 0 bases remained unmatched. CDR1 is ENHRY and CDR2 is SYGVKD in the germline V gene. The CDR3 runs 13 residues. CDR3 bases: TGTGCCATCAGTGGGGACAGGGACACTGAAGCTTTCTTT. It encodes CAISGDRDTEAFF.

This rearrangement joins TRBV4-1 to TRBJ1-1; D unresolved. Germline CDR1 reads MGHRA; CDR2 reads YSYEKL. This CDR3 contains 15 residues. Between the trimmed V and J ends, which lost 2 bases and 0 bases, there was a span of 10 bases. CDR3 sequence reads: CASSQRSLMNTEAFF. CDR3 DNA: TGCGCCAGCAGCCAACGAAGTCTCATGAACACTGAAGCTTTCTTT.

This rearrangement joins TRBV7-8 to TRBJ1-1; 8 nucleotides match TRBD1. Germline V gives CDR1 SGHVS, CDR2 FQNEAQ. The CDR3 totals 14 residues. The V gene end was trimmed by 5 bases and the J gene end by 11 bases; junction bases not matched to a gene: 13. The CDR3 loop is CASSRQRTGRDAFF. As DNA, the CDR3 is TGTGCCAGCAGCCGCCAGCGGACAGGGCGAGATGCTTTCTTT.

The gene calls are TRBV7-3 and TRBJ2-3; D not resolved. There are 13 residues in the CDR3. Germline assignment: CDR1 SGHTA and CDR2 FQGTGA. Deletions cut 5 bases from V and 6 bases from J, with 12 bases between. The CDR3 is CASSPAGADTQYF. The CDR3 nucleotides read TGTGCCAGCAGCCCGGCAGGAGCGGATACGCAGTATTTT.

This clone was seen a single time. The J gene is TRBJ1-4, the V gene TRBV18, with D uncertain. Germline-derived CDR1 and CDR2 are KGHSH and LQKENI. The germline V and J ends were trimmed by 3 bases and 7 bases, with 12 bases remaining between them. The length of the CDR3 is 14 residues. CDR3 DNA: TGTGCCAGCTCACCGGGCCAGCTTCCTGAAAAACTGTTTTTT. Its protein product is CASSPGQLPEKLFF.

This clone has just a few counts. V is TRBV4-3 and J is TRBJ2-1; either TRBD1 or TRBD2 may supply D (5 bases each). Germline lookup yields CDR1 LGHNA and CDR2 YSLEER. This CDR3 is 16 amino acids long. V lost 0 bases to trimming and J lost 4 bases, with 13 bases between them. The CDR3 nucleotides are TGCGCCAGCAGCCAAGAGGGGGAGCCGCCGTACAATGAGCAGTTCTTC. Its protein product is CASSQEGEPPYNEQFF.

The V call is TRBV13, the J call TRBJ1-3, with 10 bases fitting TRBD1. In germline, CDR1 is PRHDT, CDR2 FYEKMQ (reference sequence). The V segment lost 4 bases and the J segment 2 bases; nucleotides outside the gene matches: 5. CDR3 size: 16 residues. The DNA of the CDR3 is TGTGCCAGCAGCTCACCGGACAGGGGGGCTGGAAACACCATATATTTT. Its translation: CASSSPDRGAGNTIYF.

The V call is TRBV5-1, the J call TRBJ1-2; D is possibly TRBD1 (5 bases). Germline CDR1 SGHRS, CDR2 YFSETQ. V dropped 0 bases and J dropped 4 bases, with 10 bases sitting between them. This CDR3 region has 14 residues. CDR3 in amino acids: CASSLGDRPYGYTF. CDR3 DNA: TGCGCCAGCAGCTTGGGAGACAGACCCTATGGCTACACCTTC.

The J gene is TRBJ2-1, the V gene TRBV18; D is unclear. V lost 4 bases to trimming and J lost 0 bases, with 13 bases between them. The V gene's germline CDR1 is KGHSH and CDR2 LQKENI. The CDR3 loop spans 16 amino acids. CDR3 coding DNA: TGTGCCAGCTCACACCCCCAGCGTAGCTCCTACAATGAGCAGTTCTTC. This translates into CASSHPQRSSYNEQFF.

CDR3 sequence (DNA): TGTGCCAGCAAGTACGACCCCTATAATTCACCCCTCCACTTT. It yields the protein CASKYDPYNSPLHF. The chain is built from TRBV7-2 and TRBJ1-6, with unresolved D. Trimming removed 7 bases from V and 2 bases from J, with 9 bases in between. This CDR3 contains 14 residues. The germline V gene has CDR1 SGHTA and CDR2 FQGNSA.

The rearrangement joins TRBV11-3 to TRBJ2-7; the D is unclear. CDR1 is SGHNT, CDR2 YENEEA, per germline. Trimming took off 1 base at V and 5 bases at J, with 15 bases between the two ends. This CDR3 spans 15 amino acids. The CDR3 DNA sequence: TGTGCCAGCAGCTTAGGAACTGACTGGGCCAACGAGCAGTACTTC. This sequence encodes CASSLGTDWANEQYF.

The chain employs TRBV5-4 and TRBJ2-5; D not resolved. The CDR3 extends over 12 amino acids. Trimming pared 3 bases from V and 4 bases from J, leaving 7 bases between. The V gene's germline CDR1 is SGHNT and CDR2 YYREEE (reference sequence). Here the CDR3 DNA reads TGTGCCAGCAGCTCCGGCGTAGAGACCCAGTACTTC. This gives the protein CASSSGVETQYF. The complete variable domain, with remaining parts taken from reference TRBV5-4 and TRBJ2-5, reads ETGVTQSPTHLIKTRGQQVTLRCSSQSGHNTVSWYQQALGQGPQFIFQYYREEENGRGNFPPRFSGLQFPNYSSELNVNALELDDSALYLCASSSGVETQYFGPGTRLLVL.

V usage is TRBV9 and J usage is TRBJ2-1; TRBD2 agrees at 7 bases. The CDR3 has 13 amino acids. With V trimmed by 0 bases and J by 10 bases, 4 bases remained unmatched. Germline CDR1 and CDR2: SGDLS and YYNGEE. CDR3 residues: CASSVDSGLEQFF. Written as DNA, the CDR3 is TGTGCCAGCAGCGTAGATAGCGGGTTAGAGCAGTTCTTC.

The chain employs TRBV11-1 and TRBJ1-1, with D tentatively TRBD1 (6 bases). Germline V gene lookup returns CDR1 SGHAT and CDR2 FQDESV (reference sequence). This CDR3 is built from 15 residues. V was shortened by 1 base and J by 1 base, with 10 bases between the two germline ends. As DNA, the CDR3 is TGTGCCAGCAGCTTAGATATCAGGGGGAACACTGAAGCTTTCTTT. It yields the protein CASSLDIRGNTEAFF.

Here the CDR3 DNA reads TGTGCCAGCAGCTTAGGATTGTACACAGATACGCAGTATTTT. Translating it yields CASSLGLYTDTQYF. The V and J genes are TRBV7-6 and TRBJ2-3; D is unclear. This CDR3 spans 14 amino acids. Germline CDR1 reads SGHVS; CDR2 reads FNYEAQ. V shed 1 base and J shed 2 bases, with 7 bases lying between them.

This rearrangement joins TRBV7-9 to TRBJ1-4, with 9 bases identical to TRBD1. This CDR3 region has 15 residues. Trimming took 3 bases from V and 5 from J; bases not matched to a gene: 4. CDR1 is SEHNR and CDR2 is FQNEAQ in the germline V gene (reference sequence). CDR3 sequence reads: CASSLGTGLNEKLFF. For the CDR3, the DNA is TGTGCCAGCAGCTTGGGGACAGGGCTGAATGAAAAACTGTTTTTT.

In its sample, this clone was seen once. V and J are TRBV9 and TRBJ2-2, with TRBD1 identical over 7 bases. V was pared by 2 bases and J by 1 base, with 8 bases of the junction left unmatched. The CDR3 consists of 17 residues. Germline CDR1 reads SGDLS; CDR2 reads YYNGEE. The CDR3 reads CASSVLSRTGNTGELFF. Written as DNA, the CDR3 is TGTGCCAGCAGCGTCCTCTCGCGGACAGGGAACACCGGGGAGCTGTTTTTT.